The 29 T cell receptor beta chains given below trace back to one sample, sequenced in a study of cytomegalovirus exposure and HLA in healthy donors. TCRdb's table, derived via immunoSEQ multiplex PCR, lists solely in-frame clones and lacks some. The table lists 200,000 to 300,000 clones, approximately 86% of them singletons, with around 1.2% in the top ten. Material for sequencing was PBMCs. The receptors here all came from a woman in her twenties or thirties in good health and CMV-seropositive.

The gene calls are TRBV7-6 and TRBJ2-2; tentative D call: TRBD2 (6 bases). This CDR3 is built from 16 residues. V was pared by 5 bases and J by 0 bases, with 13 bases between. Germline V gene lookup returns CDR1 SGHVS and CDR2 FNYEAQ. This CDR3 is CASSPRDFPNTGELFF. CDR3 bases: TGTGCCAGCAGCCCTCGGGACTTTCCGAACACCGGGGAGCTGTTTTTT.

This clone was picked up a small number of times. This chain joins TRBV30 and TRBJ2-7; 7 positions match TRBD2. From germline, CDR1 is GTSNPN and CDR2 SVGIG (reference sequence). The CDR3 is 15 residues long. J gave up 7 bases and V 5 bases, and 17 bases lay outside the gene matches. The CDR3 nucleotides read TGTGCCTGGCATCTACGGGAGGATTCCTCGAGGGAGCAGTACTTC. Residues: CAWHLREDSSREQYF.

The chain couples TRBV6-5 to TRBJ2-1; 11 positions match TRBD1. The CDR3 consists of 15 residues. Per the germline V gene, CDR1 is MNHEY and CDR2 is SVGAGI. The trim removed 6 bases at V and 6 bases at J, leaving 7 bases unmatched. The CDR3 DNA reads TGTGCCAGCAGCCTTCCGGGACAGGGGGTCAATGAGCAGTTCTTC. It codes for CASSLPGQGVNEQFF.

The genes are TRBV27 and TRBJ1-2; the D gene is possibly TRBD1 (6 bases). Germline-derived CDR1 and CDR2 are MNHEY and SMNVEV (reference sequence). Between the trimmed V and J ends, which lost 0 bases and 3 bases, there was a span of 11 bases. The CDR3 is 15 residues long. CDR3: CASSLSLGADYGYTF. The CDR3 DNA reads TGTGCCAGCAGTTTATCTCTGGGGGCGGACTATGGCTACACCTTC.

The V gene is TRBV19, the J gene TRBJ1-5, with unresolved D. V was pared by 6 bases and J by 0 bases, with 3 bases between. Germline CDR1 and CDR2: LNHDA and SQIVND (reference sequence). The length of the CDR3 is 12 residues. The CDR3 DNA follows: TGTGCCAGTAGACTTAGCAATCAGCCCCAGCATTTT. Encoded protein: CASRLSNQPQHF.

This clone showed up just once. The J gene is TRBJ1-3, the V gene TRBV5-4, with 9 bases fitting TRBD1. CDR1 is SGHNT and CDR2 is YYREEE in the germline V gene (reference sequence). V was clipped by 4 bases and J by 0 bases; unmatched bases: 8. The CDR3 extends over 17 amino acids. CDR3 DNA: TGTGCCAGCAGCCCGGGACAGGGCTCCCGCTCTGGAAACACCATATATTTT. Protein: CASSPGQGSRSGNTIYF.

This rearrangement joins TRBV2 to TRBJ2-1; D is perhaps TRBD2 (5 bases). The CDR3 length is 15 residues. CDR1 is SNHLY, CDR2 FYNNEI, per germline. Trimming stripped 10 bases from V and 3 bases from J, with 19 bases between. The CDR3 DNA reads TGTGCCAACCGCATAAAGGAGGCCCACTACAATGAGCAGTTCTTC. As protein: CANRIKEAHYNEQFF.

The chain links TRBV10-3 to TRBJ1-1; D is unclear. Trimming cost V 4 bases and J 0 bases, with 6 bases left between them. The CDR3 is 13 residues long. CDR1 is ENHRY, CDR2 SYGVKD, per germline. The CDR3 DNA sequence: TGTGCCATCAGTGTACTTTTGAACACTGAAGCTTTCTTT. This codes for CAISVLLNTEAFF.

This chain uses TRBV5-1 with TRBJ1-5; D is uncertain. The germline V and J ends were trimmed by 4 bases and 0 bases, with 8 bases remaining between them. The CDR3 runs to 14 residues. Germline V gene lookup returns CDR1 SGHRS and CDR2 YFSETQ. The CDR3, as DNA: TGCGCCAGCAGCCCGGGGAATAGCAATCAGCCCCAGCATTTT. Protein: CASSPGNSNQPQHF. The entire variable domain, with the rest obtained from reference TRBV5-1 and TRBJ1-5, is as follows: KAGVTQTPRYLIKTRGQQVTLSCSPISGHRSVSWYQQTPGQGLQFLFEYFSETQRNKGNFPGRFSGRQFSNSRSEMNVSTLELGDSALYLCASSPGNSNQPQHFGDGTRLSIL.

CDR3 loop: CASSPYYNTIYF. The DNA of the CDR3 is TGTGCCAGCAGTCCGTACTACAACACCATATATTTT. The V and J genes are TRBV6-1 and TRBJ1-3; D remains ambiguous. The CDR3 has 12 amino acids. V gave up 5 bases and J gave up 7 bases, with 9 bases separating them. The germline gives CDR1 MNHNS, CDR2 SASEGT.

The chain uses TRBV7-6 and TRBJ2-1; D is unclear. Trimming shortened V by 0 bases and J by 3 bases, and 3 bases separated the two germline ends. Germline-derived CDR1 and CDR2 are SGHVS and FNYEAQ. The CDR3 is 13 residues long. CDR3 residues: CASSLARYNEQFF. CDR3 nucleotide sequence: TGTGCCAGCAGCTTAGCCCGCTACAATGAGCAGTTCTTC.

The genes are TRBV7-7 and TRBJ1-1, with D perhaps matching TRBD1 (5 bases). The CDR3 runs 15 residues. Germline values: CDR1 SSHAT, CDR2 FNYEAQ (reference sequence). The ends were cut back, 5 bases at V and 3 bases at J, with 16 bases in the middle. The chain's CDR3 is CASSPYVGGDTEAFF. CDR3 bases: TGTGCCAGCAGCCCCTATGTCGGAGGGGACACTGAAGCTTTCTTT.

J is TRBJ2-1 and V is TRBV4-1, with a weak D call TRBD1 (5 bases). V dropped 2 bases and J dropped 8 bases, with 10 bases sitting between them. This CDR3 region has 13 residues. Germline loops: CDR1 MGHRA, CDR2 YSYEKL. CDR3 bases: TGCGCCAGCAGCCAAATCCTAGGGGATGAGCAGTTCTTC. It encodes CASSQILGDEQFF.

The J gene is TRBJ1-4, the V gene TRBV4-2; the D is unclear. The CDR3 has 14 residues. Germline V gives CDR1 LGHNA, CDR2 YNFKEQ. Trimming took 0 bases from V and 7 from J, leaving 9 bases between them. This chain's CDR3 is CASSQDLNGEKLFF. The CDR3 region has the DNA TGTGCCAGCAGCCAAGATTTGAACGGTGAAAAACTGTTTTTT.

The gene calls are TRBV2 and TRBJ2-2; 8 bases align to TRBD2. CDR3 length: 15 amino acids. V trimming: 4 bases; J trimming: 3 bases; junction bases outside the gene matches: 4. The germline V gene encodes CDR1 SNHLY and CDR2 FYNNEI. The CDR3 loop reads CASSVRAGDTGELFF. DNA for the CDR3: TGTGCCAGCAGTGTTCGAGCGGGAGACACCGGGGAGCTGTTTTTT.

The V gene is TRBV27, the J gene TRBJ1-2; 10 bases align to TRBD1. V lost 3 bases to trimming and J lost 4 bases; unmatched junction nucleotides: 2. Germline lookup yields CDR1 MNHEY and CDR2 SMNVEV (reference sequence). This CDR3 contains 14 residues. DNA for the CDR3: TGTGCCAGCAGTTTGGACAGGGGGGGCTATGGCTACACCTTC. Protein: CASSLDRGGYGYTF.

The sample holds one count of this clone. This chain connects TRBV11-2 to TRBJ2-1, with 7 bases matching TRBD1. The germline V gene encodes CDR1 SGHAT and CDR2 FQNNGV. This CDR3 contains 15 residues. After removal of 8 bases from V and 0 bases from J, the junction contained 7 bases not matched to a gene. The CDR3 spells CASRGQDSSYNEQFF. CDR3 DNA sequence: TGTGCCAGCCGCGGACAGGATAGCTCCTACAATGAGCAGTTCTTC.

The chain joins TRBV19 to TRBJ1-1; D possibly corresponds to TRBD1 (6 bases). There are 14 residues in the CDR3. Per germline, CDR1 LNHDA and CDR2 SQIVND (reference sequence). The V end was cut by 6 bases, the J end by 7 bases, with 18 bases between. This CDR3 is CASSPTDSISEAFF. CDR3 in DNA: TGTGCCAGTAGCCCCACGGACAGCATAAGTGAAGCTTTCTTT. The whole variable domain, remainder taken from reference TRBV19 and TRBJ1-1, is DGGITQSPKYLFRKEGQNVTLSCEQNLNHDAMYWYRQDPGQGLRLIYYSQIVNDFQKGDIAEGYSVSREKKESFPLTVTSAQKNPTAFYLCASSPTDSISEAFFGQGTRLTVV.

This chain joins TRBV20-1 and TRBJ2-7, with TRBD2 as a possible D gene (5 bases). Trimming cost V 6 bases and J 3 bases, with 6 bases left between them. The CDR3 has 10 amino acids. CDR1 is DFQATT, CDR2 SNEGSKA, per germline (reference sequence). CDR3 sequence reads: CSAGLYEQYF. The CDR3 nucleotides are TGCAGTGCCGGACTCTACGAGCAGTACTTC.

The CDR3 coding sequence is TGTGCCAGCAGTTCCCAGGGGGCTAAGGGACATCAAGCTTTCTTT. It translates to CASSSQGAKGHQAFF. The chain couples TRBV27 to TRBJ1-1; 8 nucleotides line up with TRBD1. The trim removed 4 bases at V and 9 bases at J, leaving 13 bases unmatched. CDR1 and CDR2 from the germline V gene are MNHEY and SMNVEV (reference sequence). This CDR3 has 15 residues.

The genes are TRBV9 and TRBJ1-2, with 12 bases identical to TRBD1. J lost 8 bases, V lost 0 bases, and 8 bases had no gene match. The CDR3 has 16 amino acids. The germline V gene encodes CDR1 SGDLS and CDR2 YYNGEE. DNA for the CDR3: TGTGCCAGCAGCGTAGAGGGACAGGGGGCGTTAAGCGGCTACACCTTC. Amino acids: CASSVEGQGALSGYTF.

The gene calls are TRBV29-1 and TRBJ2-5; possible D gene TRBD2, 5 bases. Trimming cost V 4 bases and J 1 base, with 13 bases left between them. The germline V gene encodes CDR1 SQVTM and CDR2 ANQGSEA. CDR3 length: 14 amino acids. CDR3 residues: CSVVRPGVQETQYF. The CDR3 DNA sequence: TGCAGCGTTGTCCGCCCCGGGGTCCAAGAGACCCAGTACTTC. The full variable domain, with the rest looked up from reference TRBV29-1 and TRBJ2-5, is SAVISQKPSRDICQRGTSLTIQCQVDSQVTMMFWYRQQPGQSLTLIATANQGSEATYESGFVIDKFPISRPNLTFSTLTVSNMSPEDSSIYLCSVVRPGVQETQYFGPGTRLLVL.

The rearrangement links TRBV29-1 to TRBJ2-7; 7 bases agree with TRBD1. Germline V gene sequence: CDR1 SQVTM, CDR2 ANQGSEA. The CDR3 totals 14 residues. Trimming cost V 2 bases and J 3 bases; bases outside gene matches: 7. CDR3 residues: CSVEYGDRYYEQYF. As DNA, the CDR3 is TGCAGCGTTGAATATGGGGACAGATACTACGAGCAGTACTTC.

This chain joins TRBV5-4 and TRBJ1-1; the D gene is possibly TRBD1 (5 bases). Per germline, CDR1 SGHNT and CDR2 YYREEE (reference sequence). The length of the CDR3 is 13 residues. The V end was cut by 0 bases, the J end by 10 bases, with 13 bases between. The CDR3 reads CASSLEGLQGAFF. The CDR3 coding sequence is TGTGCCAGCAGCTTGGAAGGGCTCCAGGGAGCTTTCTTT.

V gene TRBV5-1 combines with J gene TRBJ2-1, with TRBD2 identical over 9 bases. The CDR3 runs to 15 residues. The junction had 5 bases not matched to a gene; V was cut back by 0 bases and J by 7 bases. Looked up from germline, CDR1 is SGHRS and CDR2 is YFSETQ. The CDR3 sequence: CASSLVLAGFNEQFF. CDR3 DNA sequence: TGCGCCAGCAGCTTGGTGCTAGCGGGATTTAATGAGCAGTTCTTC.

V gene TRBV19 combines with J gene TRBJ1-5, with D perhaps TRBD1 (6 bases). V lost 5 bases and J 8 bases, leaving 16 bases between the germline ends. CDR3 size: 14 residues. Per the germline V gene, CDR1 is LNHDA and CDR2 is SQIVND (reference sequence). The CDR3 loop reads CASSSGQPTEPQHF. The CDR3 region has the DNA TGTGCCAGTAGTTCAGGACAGCCTACCGAGCCCCAGCATTTT.

The J gene is TRBJ2-7, the V gene TRBV2, with 7 bases identical to TRBD1. Trimming at V came to 7 bases and at J to 2 bases, leaving 5 bases not matched to a gene. The CDR3 covers 13 residues. CDR1 and CDR2 (germline): SNHLY, FYNNEI. The CDR3 reads CASTTGVAYEQYF. CDR3 coding DNA: TGTGCCAGCACCACAGGGGTCGCCTACGAGCAGTACTTC. The full variable domain, its missing parts supplied by reference TRBV2 and TRBJ2-7, is EPEVTQTPSHQVTQMGQEVILRCVPISNHLYFYWYRQILGQKVEFLVSFYNNEISEKSEIFDDQFSVERPDGSNFTLKIRSTKLEDSAMYFCASTTGVAYEQYFGPGTRLTVT.

This chain uses TRBV7-8 with TRBJ2-1, with 10 bases lining up with TRBD2. CDR3 size: 15 residues. The ends lost 4 bases at V and 3 bases at J; junction bases unmatched: 3. Germline assignment: CDR1 SGHVS and CDR2 FQNEAQ. CDR3 residues: CASSYGLAVYNEQFF. The CDR3 DNA follows: TGTGCCAGCAGCTACGGACTAGCGGTCTACAATGAGCAGTTCTTC.

V is TRBV5-1 and J is TRBJ2-7, with 9 bases identical to TRBD1. This CDR3 is 14 amino acids long. J was trimmed by 0 bases and V by 5 bases; bases with no gene match: 3. CDR1 and CDR2 from the germline V gene are SGHRS and YFSETQ. The CDR3 sequence is CASRQGANSYEQYF. DNA for the CDR3: TGCGCCAGCAGACAGGGGGCCAACTCCTACGAGCAGTACTTC.